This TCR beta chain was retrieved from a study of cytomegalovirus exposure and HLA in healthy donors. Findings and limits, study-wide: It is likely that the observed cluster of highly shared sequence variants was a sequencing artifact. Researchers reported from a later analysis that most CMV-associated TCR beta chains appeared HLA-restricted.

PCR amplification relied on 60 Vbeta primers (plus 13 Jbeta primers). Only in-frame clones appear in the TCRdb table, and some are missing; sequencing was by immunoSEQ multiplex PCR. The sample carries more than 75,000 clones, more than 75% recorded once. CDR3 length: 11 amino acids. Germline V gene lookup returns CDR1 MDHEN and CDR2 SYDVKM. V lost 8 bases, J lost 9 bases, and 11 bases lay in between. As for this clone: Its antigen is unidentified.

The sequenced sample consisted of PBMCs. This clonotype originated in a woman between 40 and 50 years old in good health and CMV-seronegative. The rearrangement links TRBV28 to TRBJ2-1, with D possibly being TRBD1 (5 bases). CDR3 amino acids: CASSSRAEQFF. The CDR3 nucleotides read TGTGCCAGCTCATCCAGGGCTGAGCAGTTCTTC.